The 27 T cell receptor beta chains reported below all come from one sample, sequenced in a study of Ad26.COV2.S vaccination and SARS-CoV-2 variants. The method was immunoSEQ multiplex PCR; TCRdb's version includes in-frame clones alone and lacks a portion of them. The sample lists about 350,000 clones, about 88% occurring once. Treatment reported: some 20 received Ad26.COV2.S at low or high dose, single or two shots; roughly five received placebo; per-sample allocation not given. Day 63 after the first injection of vaccine or placebo was the sampling time. Sequences were derived from peripheral blood, sampled in a trial of Ad26.COV2.S vaccine versus placebo. The receptors stem from a person aged 18-60 years who received the Ad26.COV2.S COVID-19 vaccine or a placebo.

V and J are TRBV30 and TRBJ2-7; possible D gene TRBD2, 6 bases. There are 13 residues in the CDR3. The germline gives CDR1 GTSNPN, CDR2 SVGIG (reference sequence). Trimming cost V 3 bases and J 6 bases, with 15 bases left between them. The CDR3 sequence: CAWRGGRGAEQYF. Here the CDR3 DNA reads TGTGCCTGGAGGGGAGGTCGGGGAGCCGAGCAGTACTTC.

The chain uses TRBV7-2 and TRBJ1-5; the D gene is possibly TRBD1 (6 bases). The CDR3 covers 13 residues. Trimming pared 4 bases from V and 7 bases from J, leaving 11 bases between. Germline V gene sequence: CDR1 SGHTA, CDR2 FQGNSA. In nucleotides, the CDR3 is TGTGCCAGCAGCTCCAGGGGTTCGCAGCCCCAGCATTTT. Its protein product is CASSSRGSQPQHF.

V is TRBV5-1 and J is TRBJ1-1; D is ambiguous. This CDR3 contains 15 residues. Germline values: CDR1 SGHRS, CDR2 YFSETQ. Trimming left V 0 bases short and J 0 bases short, with 9 bases between. CDR3 amino acids: CASSLVVSLNTEAFF. The DNA of the CDR3 is TGCGCCAGCAGCTTGGTGGTCAGCTTGAACACTGAAGCTTTCTTT.

V and J are TRBV30 and TRBJ2-1; D may match TRBD1 or TRBD2 (5 bases each). CDR3 length: 11 amino acids. The germline V gene encodes CDR1 GTSNPN and CDR2 SVGIG (reference sequence). Trimming removed 2 bases at V and 9 bases at J, with 8 bases between. The CDR3 sequence: CAWSRGAEQFF. CDR3 nucleotides: TGTGCCTGGAGTAGAGGGGCTGAGCAGTTCTTC.

The rearrangement joins TRBV7-2 to TRBJ2-7; a weak D match, TRBD2 (6 bases). CDR3 length equals 13 residues. Per the germline V gene, CDR1 is SGHTA and CDR2 is FQGNSA. V gave up 6 bases and J gave up 3 bases, with 12 bases separating them. The CDR3: CASRQTGGYEQYF. CDR3 coding DNA: TGTGCCAGCAGGCAGACCGGGGGCTACGAGCAGTACTTC.

The V call is TRBV5-1, the J call TRBJ2-4; D is perhaps TRBD2 (6 bases). V lost 4 bases and J lost 1, with 15 bases in between. CDR1 is SGHRS and CDR2 is YFSETQ in the germline V gene. This CDR3 is 16 amino acids long. The CDR3 DNA sequence: TGCGCCAGCAGCCCGGGACTCGCACGGGCCAAAAACATTCAGTACTTC. Its protein product is CASSPGLARAKNIQYF.

The V and J genes are TRBV27 and TRBJ2-1; D not certain. This CDR3 comprises 12 residues. V was trimmed by 6 bases and J by 6 bases, leaving 9 bases between them. The V gene's germline CDR1 is MNHEY and CDR2 SMNVEV (reference sequence). The CDR3, as DNA: TGTGCCAGCAGGCCAGAAAGCAATGAGCAGTTCTTC. Translating gives CASRPESNEQFF.

A single count supports this clone. The gene calls are TRBV4-3 and TRBJ2-7; either TRBD1 or TRBD2 may fit D (5 bases each). In germline, CDR1 is LGHNA, CDR2 YSLEER. Trimming pared 4 bases from V and 3 bases from J, leaving 10 bases between. The CDR3 has 13 amino acids. The CDR3 reads CASSRDGRYEQYF. CDR3 nucleotides: TGCGCCAGCAGCCGGGACGGACGCTACGAGCAGTACTTC.

In its sample, this clone was seen once. The rearrangement links TRBV29-1 to TRBJ1-1; D not resolved. CDR1 is SQVTM, CDR2 ANQGSEA, per germline. This CDR3 has 12 amino acids. Deletions cut 7 bases from V and 5 bases from J, with 14 bases between. In DNA form, the CDR3 reads TGCAGCGGGGTGCCGGATGAAACTGAAGCTTTCTTT. This encodes CSGVPDETEAFF.

This clone was detected only once. The chain couples TRBV5-1 to TRBJ1-1; D gene ambiguous. The CDR3 is 16 amino acids. The germline V and J ends were trimmed by 4 bases and 4 bases, with 20 bases remaining between them. Germline-derived CDR1 and CDR2 are SGHRS and YFSETQ. CDR3 sequence reads: CASSPEQSGMGTEAFF. The DNA for the CDR3 is TGCGCCAGCAGCCCCGAACAAAGTGGCATGGGCACTGAAGCTTTCTTT. The full variable domain, in which reference TRBV5-1 and TRBJ1-1 provide the parts outside the CDR3, is KAGVTQTPRYLIKTRGQQVTLSCSPISGHRSVSWYQQTPGQGLQFLFEYFSETQRNKGNFPGRFSGRQFSNSRSEMNVSTLELGDSALYLCASSPEQSGMGTEAFFGQGTRLTVV.

This clone showed up just once. This rearrangement joins TRBV7-2 to TRBJ2-2; D is undetermined. V lost 2 bases and J lost 6, with 10 bases in between. This CDR3 has 14 amino acids. Per germline, CDR1 SGHTA and CDR2 FQGNSA. The CDR3 DNA is TGTGCCAGCAGCTTAATGGTGGGCCCCGGGGAGCTGTTTTTT. This sequence encodes CASSLMVGPGELFF.

This clone was counted between two and nine times. V is TRBV29-1 and J is TRBJ2-7; 7 nucleotides line up with TRBD1. The V segment lost 4 bases and the J segment 6 bases; nucleotides outside the gene matches: 9. The CDR3 runs 13 residues. Per germline, CDR1 SQVTM and CDR2 ANQGSEA. CDR3 nucleotides: TGCAGCGTTGGGTGGGGACAGCCCGGCGAGCAGTACTTC. As protein: CSVGWGQPGEQYF.

V usage is TRBV5-1 and J usage is TRBJ2-3, with TRBD2 identical over 7 bases. Unmatched junction bases numbered 10, after V lost 0 bases and J lost 6 bases. From germline, CDR1 is SGHRS and CDR2 YFSETQ. The CDR3 has 16 amino acids. The CDR3 coding sequence is TGCGCCAGCAGCTTGGGGAAGACTAGCTACCGCGATACGCAGTATTTT. As protein: CASSLGKTSYRDTQYF.

This chain links TRBV9 with TRBJ1-1; no clear D. V shed 0 bases and J shed 2 bases, with 8 bases lying between them. CDR1 SGDLS and CDR2 YYNGEE come from the germline V gene. The CDR3 runs 14 residues. The CDR3, as DNA: TGTGCCAGCAGCGTAGCTACCTCTAACACTGAAGCTTTCTTT. As protein: CASSVATSNTEAFF. Using reference TRBV9 and TRBJ1-1 for the parts outside the CDR3, the full variable domain is DSGVTQTPKHLITATGQRVTLRCSPRSGDLSVYWYQQSLDQGLQFLIQYYNGEERAKGNILERFSAQQFPDLHSELNLSSLELGDSALYFCASSVATSNTEAFFGQGTRLTVV.

V gene TRBV4-1 combines with J gene TRBJ1-2; maybe TRBD1 (6 bases). The germline CDR1 and CDR2 sequences are MGHRA and YSYEKL. V lost 0 bases and J lost 7, with 18 bases in between. This CDR3 has 16 residues. The CDR3 nucleotides read TGCGCCAGCAGCCAAGATTTGGGGGGCCTATTGGGTGGCTACACCTTC. This codes for CASSQDLGGLLGGYTF.

The CDR3 sequence is CASKAGGGTDTQYF. CDR3 in DNA: TGTGCCAGCAAAGCGGGAGGGGGCACAGATACGCAGTATTTT. The chain joins TRBV28 to TRBJ2-3, with 10 bases lining up with TRBD2. After removal of 7 bases from V and 1 base from J, the junction contained 2 bases not matched to a gene. Germline CDR1 MDHEN, CDR2 SYDVKM. CDR3 length equals 14 residues.

The chain links TRBV18 to TRBJ2-7; perhaps TRBD1 as D (6 bases). Germline V CDR1 and CDR2: KGHSH, LQKENI. Trimming removed 3 bases at V and 4 bases at J, with 13 bases between. This CDR3 contains 14 residues. In nucleotides, the CDR3 is TGTGCCAGCTCACCCGGCAGGGGTCCTTACGAGCAGTACTTC. This translates into CASSPGRGPYEQYF.

The chain joins TRBV18 to TRBJ1-2; unclear D gene. The CDR3 loop spans 15 amino acids. The germline gives CDR1 KGHSH, CDR2 LQKENI. V lost 1 base, J lost 0 bases, and 9 bases lay in between. CDR3 bases: TGTGCCAGCTCACCACAAACGGCGGCTAACTATGGCTACACCTTC. Translation: CASSPQTAANYGYTF.

This chain joins TRBV6-4 and TRBJ2-7; 8 nucleotides align to TRBD2. With V trimmed by 5 bases and J by 3 bases, 21 bases remained unmatched. Germline V gives CDR1 MRHNA, CDR2 SNTAGT. The CDR3 has 19 residues. The CDR3 DNA sequence: TGTGCCAGCAGTCCAGGACCGTTAGGGGGGGTAGCGGGGAACTACGAGCAGTACTTC. This encodes CASSPGPLGGVAGNYEQYF.

The chain combines TRBV30 with TRBJ2-5; TRBD2 aligns across 10 bases. Germline loops: CDR1 GTSNPN, CDR2 SVGIG (reference sequence). CDR3 length: 15 amino acids. V was pared by 1 base and J by 6 bases, with 8 bases of the junction left unmatched. The CDR3 spells CAWSALAGVRKTQYF. The CDR3 coding sequence is TGTGCCTGGAGTGCCCTAGCGGGAGTAAGGAAGACCCAGTACTTC.

The chain's CDR3 is CASSPPVGQFVNEQFF. CDR3 DNA sequence: TGTGCCAGCAGCCCACCGGTCGGACAGTTCGTCAATGAGCAGTTCTTC. The chain uses TRBV7-9 and TRBJ2-1, with D possibly matching TRBD1 (6 bases). Trimming stripped 5 bases from V and 6 bases from J, with 20 bases between. CDR1 SEHNR and CDR2 FQNEAQ come from the germline V gene (reference sequence). The CDR3 spans 16 residues.

With respect to this clone: One end of the junction is discordant with germline, which a read error may explain. The J gene is TRBJ2-1, the V gene TRBV7-7; D remains ambiguous. This CDR3 is 15 amino acids long. CDR1 and CDR2 from the germline V gene are SSHAT and FNYEAQ (reference sequence). DNA of the CDR3: TGTGCTAGCAGCGCCCAGATAAGCTCCTACAATGAGCAGTTCTTC. It is translated as CASSAQISSYNEQFF.

The chain carries TRBV5-6 and TRBJ2-5; possibly TRBD2 for D (7 bases). V gave up 1 base and J gave up 2 bases, with 15 bases separating them. From germline, CDR1 is SGHDT and CDR2 YYEEEE. This CDR3 contains 16 residues. The DNA for the CDR3 is TGTGCCAGCAGCTTGTTACGGGGGGCCGATCAAGAGACCCAGTACTTC. Residues: CASSLLRGADQETQYF.

The chain employs TRBV10-3 and TRBJ2-3; 11 nucleotides match TRBD2. CDR1 is ENHRY, CDR2 SYGVKD, per germline. The J segment lost 2 bases and the V segment lost 0 bases, leaving 7 bases of the junction unmatched. The CDR3 is 18 amino acids. The CDR3 nucleotides read TGTGCCATCAGTGAGTCGACGTCTAGCGGGAGGACCACAGATACGCAGTATTTT. It specifies CAISESTSSGRTTDTQYF.

The chain carries TRBV19 and TRBJ2-3, with 9 nucleotides matching TRBD1. There are 16 residues in the CDR3. V was clipped by 4 bases and J by 2 bases; unmatched bases: 7. Germline V gene sequence: CDR1 LNHDA, CDR2 SQIVND (reference sequence). CDR3 sequence: CASSRLTGGDTDTQYF. The DNA for the CDR3 is TGTGCCAGTAGTAGACTGACAGGGGGGGACACAGATACGCAGTATTTT.

The chain links TRBV9 to TRBJ2-5; D uncertain. Trimming took 4 bases from V and 5 from J, leaving 12 bases between them. CDR1 is SGDLS and CDR2 is YYNGEE in the germline V gene. This CDR3 has 13 residues. The CDR3 loop reads CASSRRVLETQYF. The CDR3 DNA is TGTGCCAGCAGCCGCCGCGTCCTGGAGACCCAGTACTTC.

V gene TRBV10-2 combines with J gene TRBJ2-7; no reliable D call. The germline CDR1 and CDR2 sequences are WSHSY and SAAADI. The CDR3 is 13 residues long. Trimming left V 0 bases short and J 4 bases short, with 7 bases between. CDR3: CASSESGLYEQYF. CDR3 nucleotide sequence: TGCGCCAGCAGTGAGTCCGGCTTGTACGAGCAGTACTTC.